This T cell receptor beta chain was profiled in a study of CD8+ T cells in alopecia areata. The germline gives CDR1 SGHRS, CDR2 YFSETQ. Trimming stripped 3 bases from V and 6 bases from J, with 9 bases between. CDR3 length equals 13 residues. Extraction of RNA preceded its reverse transcription into cDNA, which served as the sequencing template. Repertoires were generated with immunoSEQ multiplex PCR, while TCRdb's copy carries only in-frame clones and drops some. The table lists over 200,000 clones, approximately 52% of them singletons. The chain has TRBV5-1 and TRBJ2-2; the D call may be TRBD1 or TRBD2 (5 bases each). Material: CD4+ T cells sorted from blood, obtained at week 0. This TCR came from a human donor with alopecia areata. CDR3 residues: CASSSGTAGELFF. The CDR3, as DNA: TGCGCCAGCAGCTCGGGGACGGCCGGGGAGCTGTTTTTT.